These T cell receptor beta chains were read from a single sample in a study of T cells and Merkel cell carcinoma outcomes. The repertoire was sequenced with immunoSEQ multiplex PCR; TCRdb's copy has only in-frame clones and lacks some. This sample carries some 15,000 clones, about four fifths of them seen once, and the ten largest clones take roughly 10%. The sequenced material came from tumor tissue from Merkel cell carcinoma. The receptors come from a human donor with Merkel cell carcinoma. Each CDR3 is given with its conserved first and last residue. The D gene is left open where the match is weak. Size is stated for part of the rows, as once, few or many counts, or as a class when the clone is expanded.

v_call	d_call	j_call	clone_size	cdr3_nt	cdr3_aa
TRBV7-2	TRBD1	TRBJ1-2	medium-sized	TGTGCCAGCAGTCCGGGACAGGGGGCGCGTGGCTACACCTTC	CASSPGQGARGYTF
TRBV10-2	-	TRBJ2-3	-	TGCGCCAGCAGTGGCCGCACAGATACGCAGTATTTT	CASSGRTDTQYF
TRBV5-1	-	TRBJ2-5	-	TGCGCCAGCAGCTTGGAAGACTCTATACGGGAGACCCAGTACTTC	CASSLEDSIRETQYF
TRBV6-5	-	TRBJ1-2	-	TGTGCCAGCAGTGCTACAGCCTTTTTGGGATATGGCTACACCTTC	CASSATAFLGYGYTF
TRBV29-1	TRBD2	TRBJ2-1	-	TGCAGCGCTGGACTAGCGGGTCCGGATGAGCAGTTCTTC	CSAGLAGPDEQFF
TRBV5-5	TRBD1	TRBJ2-7	-	TGTGCCAGCAGCTTCTCCGGGACAGGGGACCACGAGCAGTACTTC	CASSFSGTGDHEQYF
TRBV5-1	TRBD1	TRBJ2-1	once	TGCGCCAGCAGGCCCGCCGGGACAGGGGTGAATGAGCAGTTCTTC	CASRPAGTGVNEQFF
TRBV5-1	TRBD2	TRBJ2-3	-	TGCGCCAGCCTACCGGGTTTGACTAGCGGCTTGGGGACGCAGTATTTT	CASLPGLTSGLGTQYF
TRBV7-9	TRBD1	TRBJ2-7	-	TGTGCCAGCATTTCGACAGGGGGTACGGACGAGCAGTACTTC	CASISTGGTDEQYF
TRBV29-1	TRBD1	TRBJ1-2	-	TGCAGCGTGGAAAGGACAGGGAGACACTATGGCTACACCTTC	CSVERTGRHYGYTF
TRBV27	-	TRBJ2-5	-	TGTGCCAGCAGTTTAGGGGCCCCCGAGACCCAGTACTTC	CASSLGAPETQYF
TRBV14	-	TRBJ2-7	-	TGTGCCAGCAGCCCCGGGACGGCCAGGGAGCAGTACTTC	CASSPGTAREQYF
TRBV5-1	-	TRBJ2-2	few	TGCGCCAGCAGCCCAACTACGTTTAACACCGGGGAGCTGTTTTTT	CASSPTTFNTGELFF
TRBV5-1	-	TRBJ1-1	-	TGCGCCAGCAGCTTGAGGGCGGCGCGGACTGAAGCTTTCTTT	CASSLRAARTEAFF
TRBV6-5	-	TRBJ2-5	-	TGTGCCAGCAGTTCATCGCAGGGGCTTCTCCAAGAGACCCAGTACTTC	CASSSSQGLLQETQYF
TRBV27	-	TRBJ2-7	-	TGTGCCAGCAGTTTGATACCCTCCTACGAGCAGTACTTC	CASSLIPSYEQYF
TRBV15	-	TRBJ2-5	-	TGTGCCACCAGCAGAGATCTCACTGGAGTAGAGACCCAGTACTTC	CATSRDLTGVETQYF
TRBV30	-	TRBJ2-2	-	TGTGCCTGGAGTGTACTACGAGCCACCCCCGGGGAGCTGTTTTTT	CAWSVLRATPGELFF
TRBV18	-	TRBJ1-6	-	TGTGCCAGCTCAGTGAGCGGACCACCAAATTCACCCCTCCACTTT	CASSVSGPPNSPLHF
TRBV29-1	-	TRBJ1-1	-	TGCAGCGCCATCGACCCAACCTATACTGAAGCTTTCTTT	CSAIDPTYTEAFF
TRBV29-1	TRBD1	TRBJ2-7	-	TGCAGCGCTGAGGGGTTTGGGGACAGTAGCTACGAGCAGTACTTC	CSAEGFGDSSYEQYF
TRBV19	-	TRBJ2-7	-	TGTGCCAGTAGTATAGTGGGCAGCTCCTACGAGCAGTACTTC	CASSIVGSSYEQYF
TRBV7-9	TRBD2	TRBJ2-2	-	TGTGCCAGCAGTATAGCGGGAGGGACGAACACCGGGGAGCTGTTTTTT	CASSIAGGTNTGELFF
TRBV19	TRBD2	TRBJ2-4	once	TGTGCCAGTAGTATAGGGGGAGGGGTAAAAAACATTCAGTACTTC	CASSIGGGVKNIQYF
TRBV27	-	TRBJ2-7	-	TGTGCCAGCGGACGTAGGGAGCAGTACTTC	CASGRREQYF
TRBV4-1	TRBD2	TRBJ2-1	-	TGCGCCAGCAGCCATCCCACCCAGCGGGAGGGCCTGAATGAGCAGTTCTTC	CASSHPTQREGLNEQFF
TRBV27	-	TRBJ2-7	-	TGTGCCAGCAGCCTTAACCGGGACCACGAGCAGTACTTC	CASSLNRDHEQYF
TRBV7-8	TRBD2	TRBJ2-3	once	TGTGCCAGCAGCTCGAGGCGACTAGCGGCAACAGATACGCAGTATTTT	CASSSRRLAATDTQYF
TRBV10-2	TRBD1	TRBJ1-2	-	TGCGCCAGCAGGGACAGGGACCCTGGCTACACCTTC	CASRDRDPGYTF
TRBV6-1	TRBD1	TRBJ2-7	once	TGTGCCAGCAGTGAACGGACAGGAGCCTACGAGCAGTACTTC	CASSERTGAYEQYF
TRBV28	-	TRBJ1-5	once	TGTGCCAGTCTGGGGCAGGGGAATAATCAGCCCCAGCATTTT	CASLGQGNNQPQHF
TRBV2	-	TRBJ1-4	-	TGTGCCAGCAGTGAAGCCGGAGGAAAACTGTTTTTT	CASSEAGGKLFF
TRBV29-1	-	TRBJ2-3	-	TGCAGCGTGAAACGGGTCACAGATACGCAGTATTTT	CSVKRVTDTQYF
TRBV10-2	TRBD1	TRBJ1-2	-	TGCGCCAGCAGTGAGCAGGGGGACTATGGCTACACCTTC	CASSEQGDYGYTF
TRBV5-1	-	TRBJ1-4	-	TGCGCCAGCAGCCCCCGGTCGGGGGAAAAACTGTTTTTT	CASSPRSGEKLFF
TRBV30	-	TRBJ1-5	-	TGTGCCTGGAGTACCCCTGCGCAGCCCCAGCATTTT	CAWSTPAQPQHF
TRBV4-2	-	TRBJ1-4	-	TGTGCCAGCAGCCAAGATGGGGGGGCGCGCGAAAAACTGTTTTTT	CASSQDGGAREKLFF
TRBV14	TRBD2	TRBJ2-5	-	TGTGCCAGCAGCCAAGATCCCCAGCGGGAGATTGAGACCCAGTACTTC	CASSQDPQREIETQYF
TRBV4-1	-	TRBJ2-7	-	TGCGCCAGCAGCCAAGGTGACAGCCCGAGTTACGAGCAGTACTTC	CASSQGDSPSYEQYF
TRBV27	TRBD1	TRBJ1-5	-	TGTGCCAGCAGTTTACCAGGGGGTCAGAGCAATCAGCCCCAGCATTTT	CASSLPGGQSNQPQHF
TRBV5-1	-	TRBJ2-3	once	TGCGCCAGCAGCTTGGAAGGCGGGATCCCAGATACGCAGTATTTT	CASSLEGGIPDTQYF
TRBV20-1	-	TRBJ2-7	-	TGCTCGTCTATTCCGAAGTACGAGCAGTACTTC	CSSIPKYEQYF
TRBV10-3	-	TRBJ1-1	-	TGTGCCATCAGTGAGGGCTTGGCGGGGACTGAAGCTTTCTTT	CAISEGLAGTEAFF
TRBV28	TRBD2	TRBJ2-3	-	TGTGCCAGCAGTTCCTCCGGGGGGGGATCATATACGCAGTATTTT	CASSSSGGGSYTQYF
TRBV14	-	TRBJ1-1	-	TGTGCCAGCAGCCACGCGGGCGTCTCCCTAGGGATGAACACTGAAGCTTTCTTT	CASSHAGVSLGMNTEAFF
TRBV30	-	TRBJ1-1	-	TGTGCCTTGAAGGGGGGAGGGCTAACTGAAGCTTTCTTT	CALKGGGLTEAFF
TRBV6-1	TRBD1	TRBJ1-5	-	TGTGCCAGCATTCCCGGACAGGATATCAGCCCCCAGCATTTT	CASIPGQDISPQHF
TRBV5-1	-	TRBJ1-2	-	TGCGCCAGCAGCTTGGGCCCTTTGTCCGGCTACACCTTC	CASSLGPLSGYTF
TRBV7-9	TRBD1	TRBJ1-2	-	TGTGCCAGCAGTAACACTTTTAGGGGGCAAGGTGGCTACACCTTC	CASSNTFRGQGGYTF
TRBV18	-	TRBJ2-1	-	TGTGCCAGCTCATCGGATAAGGGGGAACAGTTCTTC	CASSSDKGEQFF
TRBV5-1	-	TRBJ1-1	-	TGCGCCAGCAGCTTGGAATACACTGAAGCTTTCTTT	CASSLEYTEAFF
TRBV2	TRBD1	TRBJ1-2	-	TGTGCCAGCAGCGCAGGACAGGGGGCGAACTACACCTTC	CASSAGQGANYTF
TRBV15	TRBD1	TRBJ2-7	once	TGTGCCACCAGCAGCAGAATACAGGGGATCCACGAGCAGTACTTC	CATSSRIQGIHEQYF
TRBV28	TRBD1	TRBJ1-2	-	TGTGCCAGCAGGACAGGGGGAGATCAGTATGGCTACACCTTC	CASRTGGDQYGYTF
TRBV5-6	TRBD2	TRBJ2-3	-	TGTGCCAGCAGCTTCGGGCTAGCGGGAGTCGGAGATACGCAGTATTTT	CASSFGLAGVGDTQYF
TRBV18	-	TRBJ1-4	-	TGTGCCAGCTCTTCTGGCGAGGGTGAAAAACTGTTTTTT	CASSSGEGEKLFF
TRBV9	TRBD1	TRBJ1-6	-	TGTGCCAGCAGCCCCTCCCCGGGACAGGGGAAACATTCACCCCTCCACTTT	CASSPSPGQGKHSPLHF
TRBV6-1	-	TRBJ2-2	once	TGTGCCAGCAGTGCTGCGGGCCTGAACACCGGGGAGCTGTTTTTT	CASSAAGLNTGELFF
TRBV9	-	TRBJ1-4	-	TGTGCCAGCAGCCGGAGCTTTGATGAAAAACTGTTTTTT	CASSRSFDEKLFF